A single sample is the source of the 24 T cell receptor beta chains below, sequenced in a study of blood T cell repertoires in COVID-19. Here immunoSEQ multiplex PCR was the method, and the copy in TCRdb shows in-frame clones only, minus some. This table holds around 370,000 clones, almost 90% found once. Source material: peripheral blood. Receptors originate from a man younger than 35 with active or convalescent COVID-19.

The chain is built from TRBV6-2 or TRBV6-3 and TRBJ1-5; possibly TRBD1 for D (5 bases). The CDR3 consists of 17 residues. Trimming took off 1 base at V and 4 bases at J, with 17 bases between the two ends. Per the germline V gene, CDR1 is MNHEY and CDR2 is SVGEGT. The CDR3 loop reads CASSYYGSGGGNQPQHF. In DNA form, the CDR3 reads TGTGCCAGCAGTTACTATGGGTCAGGCGGGGGAAATCAGCCCCAGCATTTT.

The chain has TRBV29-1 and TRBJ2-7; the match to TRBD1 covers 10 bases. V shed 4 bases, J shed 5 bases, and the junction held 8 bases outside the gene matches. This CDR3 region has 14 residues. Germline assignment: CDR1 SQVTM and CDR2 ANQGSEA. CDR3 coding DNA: TGCAGCGTTGCCTTGGGACAGGGGCTCCACGAGCAGTACTTC. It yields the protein CSVALGQGLHEQYF.

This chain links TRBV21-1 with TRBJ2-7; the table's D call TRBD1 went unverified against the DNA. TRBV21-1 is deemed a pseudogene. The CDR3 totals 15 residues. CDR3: CASSNRTGGSYEQYF. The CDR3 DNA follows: TGTGCCAGCAGCAACAGGACAGGCGGTTCCTACGAGCAGTACTTC.

The CDR3 protein is CASSVTGNTEAFF. The CDR3 nucleotides read TGTGCCAGCAGCGTAACAGGGAACACTGAAGCTTTCTTT. The chain combines TRBV11-3 with TRBJ1-1; possible D gene TRBD1, 5 bases. The CDR3 consists of 13 residues. Trimming took off 5 bases at V and 1 base at J, with 8 bases between the two ends. Germline CDR1 SGHNT, CDR2 YENEEA.

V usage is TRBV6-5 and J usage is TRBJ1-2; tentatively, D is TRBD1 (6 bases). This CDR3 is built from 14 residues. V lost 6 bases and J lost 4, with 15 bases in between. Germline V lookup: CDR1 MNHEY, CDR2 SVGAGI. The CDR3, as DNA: TGTGCCAGCAGGCGGACAGCCCGTCTCTATGGCTACACCTTC. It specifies CASRRTARLYGYTF.

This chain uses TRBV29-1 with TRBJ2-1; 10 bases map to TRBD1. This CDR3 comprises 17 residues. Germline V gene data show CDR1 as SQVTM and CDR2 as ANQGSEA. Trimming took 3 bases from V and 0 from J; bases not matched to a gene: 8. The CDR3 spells CSVEESDRGLSYNEQFF. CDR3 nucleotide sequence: TGCAGCGTTGAGGAAAGTGACAGGGGGCTCTCCTACAATGAGCAGTTCTTC.

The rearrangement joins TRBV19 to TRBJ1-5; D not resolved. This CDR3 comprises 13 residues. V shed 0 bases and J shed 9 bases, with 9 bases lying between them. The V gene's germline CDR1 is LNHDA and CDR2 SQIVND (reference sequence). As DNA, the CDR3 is TGTGCCAGTAGTATAGAACAGAGTCGGCCCCAGCATTTT. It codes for CASSIEQSRPQHF. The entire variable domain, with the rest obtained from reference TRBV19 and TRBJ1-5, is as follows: DGGITQSPKYLFRKEGQNVTLSCEQNLNHDAMYWYRQDPGQGLRLIYYSQIVNDFQKGDIAEGYSVSREKKESFPLTVTSAQKNPTAFYLCASSIEQSRPQHFGDGTRLSIL.

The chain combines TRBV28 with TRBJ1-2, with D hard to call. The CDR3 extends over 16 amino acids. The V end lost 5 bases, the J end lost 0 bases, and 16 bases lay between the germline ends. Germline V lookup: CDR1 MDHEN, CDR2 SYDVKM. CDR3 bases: TGTGCCAGCAGTCCATTTGCGGGGAGACCTAACTATGGCTACACCTTC. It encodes CASSPFAGRPNYGYTF.

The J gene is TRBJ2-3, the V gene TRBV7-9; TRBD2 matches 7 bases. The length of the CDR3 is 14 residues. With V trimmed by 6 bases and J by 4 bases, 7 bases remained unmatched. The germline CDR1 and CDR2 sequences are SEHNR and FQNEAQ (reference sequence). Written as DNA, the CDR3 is TGTGCCAGCAGTTACCAGGGAGGGGCAGATACGCAGTATTTT. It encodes CASSYQGGADTQYF.

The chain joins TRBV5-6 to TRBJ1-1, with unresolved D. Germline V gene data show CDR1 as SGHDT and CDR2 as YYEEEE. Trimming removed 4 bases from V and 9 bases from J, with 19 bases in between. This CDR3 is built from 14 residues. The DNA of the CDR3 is TGTGCCAGCAGCCCGGGGAGGGTCTACCCAAAAGCTTTCTTT. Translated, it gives CASSPGRVYPKAFF.

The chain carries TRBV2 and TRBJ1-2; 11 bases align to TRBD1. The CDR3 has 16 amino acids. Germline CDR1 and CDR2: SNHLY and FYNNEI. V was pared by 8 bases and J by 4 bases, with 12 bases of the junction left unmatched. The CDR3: CASSRTGQGDFYGYTF. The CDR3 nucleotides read TGTGCCAGCTCGAGGACGGGACAGGGGGATTTCTATGGCTACACCTTC.

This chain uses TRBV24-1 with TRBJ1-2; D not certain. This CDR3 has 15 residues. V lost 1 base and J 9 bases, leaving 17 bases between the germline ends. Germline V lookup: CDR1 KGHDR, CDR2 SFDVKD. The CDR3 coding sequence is TGTGCCACCAGTGATTTCCTAGGGAGGCGGGTCCGCTACACCTTC. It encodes CATSDFLGRRVRYTF.

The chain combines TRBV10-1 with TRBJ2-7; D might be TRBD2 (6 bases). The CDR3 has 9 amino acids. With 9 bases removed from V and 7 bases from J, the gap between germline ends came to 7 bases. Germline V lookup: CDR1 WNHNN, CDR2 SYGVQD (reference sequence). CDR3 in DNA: TGCGCCAGGGGGAGGGAGCAGTACTTC. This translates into CARGREQYF.

The CDR3 DNA reads TGTGCCAGTAGTTATCTTCTCCAGGGATCATCCAATGAGCAGTTCTTC. Its translation: CASSYLLQGSSNEQFF. The chain employs TRBV19 and TRBJ2-1; possible D gene TRBD1, 5 bases. V was trimmed by 5 bases and J by 6 bases, leaving 20 bases between them. The CDR3 sequence is 16 residues long. CDR1 is LNHDA and CDR2 is SQIVND in the germline V gene (reference sequence).

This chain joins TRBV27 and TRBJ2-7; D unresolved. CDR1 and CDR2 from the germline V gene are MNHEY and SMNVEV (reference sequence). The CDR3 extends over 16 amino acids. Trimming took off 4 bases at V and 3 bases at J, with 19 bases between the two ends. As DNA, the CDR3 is TGTGCCAGCAGTTCCTCCGCCCCAGTGAGAGGCTACGAGCAGTACTTC. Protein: CASSSSAPVRGYEQYF.

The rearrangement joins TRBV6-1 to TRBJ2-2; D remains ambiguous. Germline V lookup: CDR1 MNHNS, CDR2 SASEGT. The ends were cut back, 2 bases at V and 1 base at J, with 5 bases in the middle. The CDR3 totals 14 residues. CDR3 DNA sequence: TGTGCCAGCAGTGAAATCAGGAACACCGGGGAGCTGTTTTTT. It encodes CASSEIRNTGELFF.

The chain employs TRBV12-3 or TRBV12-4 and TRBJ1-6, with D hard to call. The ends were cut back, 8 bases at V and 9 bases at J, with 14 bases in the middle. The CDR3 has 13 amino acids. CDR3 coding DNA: TGTGCCAGCCTCCGTATTGGAGGTTCACCCCTCCACTTT. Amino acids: CASLRIGGSPLHF.

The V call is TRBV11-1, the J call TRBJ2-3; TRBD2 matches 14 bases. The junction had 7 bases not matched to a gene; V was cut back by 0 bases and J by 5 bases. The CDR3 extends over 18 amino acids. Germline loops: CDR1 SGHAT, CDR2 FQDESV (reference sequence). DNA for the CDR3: TGTGCCAGCAGCTTAGCCGGGACTAGCGGGGGACGTGGAGATACGCAGTATTTT. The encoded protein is CASSLAGTSGGRGDTQYF.

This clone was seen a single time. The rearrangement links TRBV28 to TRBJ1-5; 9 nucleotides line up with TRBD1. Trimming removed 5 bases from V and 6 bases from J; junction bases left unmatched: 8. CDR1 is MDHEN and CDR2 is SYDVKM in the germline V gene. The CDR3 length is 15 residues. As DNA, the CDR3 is TGTGCCAGCAGTAGACAGGGGGAGCCGCGTCAGCCCCAGCATTTT. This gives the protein CASSRQGEPRQPQHF. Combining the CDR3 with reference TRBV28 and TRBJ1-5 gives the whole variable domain DVKVTQSSRYLVKRTGEKVFLECVQDMDHENMFWYRQDPGLGLRLIYFSYDVKMKEKGDIPEGYSVSREKKERFSLILESASTNQTSMYLCASSRQGEPRQPQHFGDGTRLSIL.

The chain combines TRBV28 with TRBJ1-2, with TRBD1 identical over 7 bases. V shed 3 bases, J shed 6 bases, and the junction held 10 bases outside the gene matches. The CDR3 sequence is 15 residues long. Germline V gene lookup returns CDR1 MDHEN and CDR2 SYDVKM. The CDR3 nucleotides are TGTGCCAGCAGTTTTAAGGGACAGCGACGAGATGGCTACACCTTC. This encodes CASSFKGQRRDGYTF.

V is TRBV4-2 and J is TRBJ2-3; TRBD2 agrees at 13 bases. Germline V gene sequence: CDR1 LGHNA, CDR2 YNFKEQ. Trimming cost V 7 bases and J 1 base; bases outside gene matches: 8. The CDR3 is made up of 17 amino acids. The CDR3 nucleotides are TGTGCCAGCACGAAGGGGACTAGCGGGATCGGCACAGATACGCAGTATTTT. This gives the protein CASTKGTSGIGTDTQYF.

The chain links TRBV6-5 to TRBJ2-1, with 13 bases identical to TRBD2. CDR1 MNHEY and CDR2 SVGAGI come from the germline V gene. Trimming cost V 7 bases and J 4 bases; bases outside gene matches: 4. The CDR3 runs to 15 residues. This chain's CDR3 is CASTTSGRVYNEQFF. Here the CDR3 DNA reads TGTGCCAGCACTACTAGCGGGAGGGTTTACAATGAGCAGTTCTTC.

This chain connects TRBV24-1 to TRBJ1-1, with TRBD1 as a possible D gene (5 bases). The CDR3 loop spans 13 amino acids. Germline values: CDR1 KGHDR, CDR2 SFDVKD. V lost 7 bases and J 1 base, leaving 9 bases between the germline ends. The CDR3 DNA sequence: TGTGCCACCAGCCCAGGGCAGAACACTGAAGCTTTCTTT. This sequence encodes CATSPGQNTEAFF.

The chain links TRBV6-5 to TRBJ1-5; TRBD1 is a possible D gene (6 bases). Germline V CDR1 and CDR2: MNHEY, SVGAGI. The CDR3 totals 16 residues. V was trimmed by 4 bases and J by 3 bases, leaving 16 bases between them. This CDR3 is CASSSQVPGANQPQHF. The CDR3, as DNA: TGTGCCAGCAGTTCCCAAGTCCCAGGGGCCAATCAGCCCCAGCATTTT.